This TCR beta chain was identified in a study of shared clonotypes between healthy human individuals. Turning to the study itself: A donor's plate count was three for CD4 naive and three for CD4 memory; CD8 naive had two and CD8 memory one.

Germline V gene sequence: CDR1 SEHNR, CDR2 FQNEAQ (reference sequence). V lost 6 bases and J lost 2; bases outside the gene matches: 0. The CDR3 spans 14 residues. Researchers divided each subset's genomic DNA evenly across several immunoSEQ plates. TCRdb's table, derived via immunoSEQ multiplex PCR, lists solely in-frame clones and lacks some. The sample shows 800,000 or so clones, about 97% of them seen only once. Naive CD8 populations comprised CD45RO-negative cells positively selected for CCR7, excluding terminally differentiated effector memory CD45RA+ cells. Overall study results and limits: Among donors, sharing of clonotypes was expected to be affected by sequencing depth. Rarefaction curves obtained for sorted subsets showed sequencing incomplete despite large depth.

With regard to this clone: The antigen is not known.

The specimen was naive CD8+ T cells sorted from blood. The V call is TRBV7-9, the J call TRBJ1-4; TRBD1 agrees at 10 bases. The clonotype originates from a man younger than 40 in good health. The CDR3 nucleotides are TGTGCCAGCAGGGGACAGGGGACTAATGAAAAACTGTTTTTT. Protein sequence: CASRGQGTNEKLFF. Looking up the rest from reference TRBV7-9 and TRBJ1-4 gives the full variable domain: DTGVSQNPRHKITKRGQNVTFRCDPISEHNRLYWYRQTLGQGPEFLTYFQNEAQLEKSRLLSDRFSAERPKGSFSTLEIQRTEQGDSAMYLCASRGQGTNEKLFFGSGTQLSVL.